This is a list of T cell receptor beta chains from one sample in a study of T cell responses to AZD1222 COVID-19 vaccine. Sequencing was performed with immunoSEQ multiplex PCR; in TCRdb, only in-frame clones are kept and a portion is missing. The data hold about 150,000 clones, with 90% to 95% observed a single time. The specimen comprised peripheral blood, sampled 28 days after the second AZD1222 dose. Every receptor here comes from an adult who received the AZD1222 COVID-19 vaccine. Both conserved end residues are part of each CDR3. A D gene is named only where the DNA matches it firmly. Expanded clones are given a class, and other clones once, few, many or no size at all.

d_call	v_call	j_call	clone_size	cdr3_nt	cdr3_aa
TRBD1	TRBV30	TRBJ1-1	-	TGTGCCTGGCAGGGGGCGGATCTATACACTGAAGCTTTCTTT	CAWQGADLYTEAFF
-	TRBV11-3	TRBJ1-2	-	TGTGCCAGCAGCTTAGATCGGTCGGTCTACACCTTC	CASSLDRSVYTF
-	TRBV9	TRBJ2-1	-	TGTGCCAGCAGCGTAGGGTCACTGGGGAACAATGAGCAGTTCTTC	CASSVGSLGNNEQFF
TRBD2	TRBV27	TRBJ2-3	-	TGTGCCAGTCAGGGTTGGGGACTAGCAGTCGATACGCAGTATTTT	CASQGWGLAVDTQYF
-	TRBV30	TRBJ1-6	-	TGTGCCTGGAGACGACAAAGCTCCTATAATTCACCCCTCCACTTT	CAWRRQSSYNSPLHF
-	TRBV28	TRBJ1-5	-	TGTGCCAGCAGCCGGAATCAGCCCCAGCATTTT	CASSRNQPQHF
TRBD2	TRBV10-3	TRBJ2-7	-	TGTGCCATCAGGGGACTAGCGGGAGCCGAGCAGTACTTC	CAIRGLAGAEQYF
-	TRBV12-3/TRBV12-4	TRBJ1-5	-	TGTGCGATCGGACAGCTTATCAATCAGCCCCAGCATTTT	CAIGQLINQPQHF
-	TRBV12-3/TRBV12-4	TRBJ1-4	-	TGTGCCAGCAGTACCCAGGCAAAACTGTTTTTT	CASSTQAKLFF
-	TRBV11-3	TRBJ2-1	-	TGTGCCAGCAGCTTAAATGCCAATGAGCAGTTCTTC	CASSLNANEQFF
-	TRBV7-8	TRBJ1-1	-	TGTGCCAGCAATAGGCAGGGGCGGAAAACTGAAGCTTTCTTT	CASNRQGRKTEAFF
-	TRBV20-1	TRBJ2-7	-	TGCAGTGCTTCAGATACCTACGAGCAGTACTTC	CSASDTYEQYF
TRBD2	TRBV10-3	TRBJ2-1	-	TGTGCCATCAGTGGACTAGCGGAGAACAATGAGCAGTTCTTC	CAISGLAENNEQFF
-	TRBV6-2/TRBV6-3	TRBJ1-1	-	TGTGCCAGCAGTTACCCGTACGGGGGCGCGCGTAACACTGAAGCTTTCTTT	CASSYPYGGARNTEAFF
TRBD1	TRBV4-1	TRBJ1-4	-	TGCGCCAGCAGCCAACCGGGACAGACTAATGAAAAACTGTTTTTT	CASSQPGQTNEKLFF
-	TRBV6-1	TRBJ2-7	-	TGTGCCAGCAGTGAGTACACGGAACGTAGGGAGCAGTACTTC	CASSEYTERREQYF
TRBD1	TRBV15	TRBJ2-3	-	TGTGCCACCAGCAGAGATGGGGCAGGGGGTGAGGCAGATACGCAGTATTTT	CATSRDGAGGEADTQYF
TRBD1	TRBV5-6	TRBJ2-7	few	TGTGCCAGCAGCCCGGGACAGGGGCCGCGCGAGCAGTACTTC	CASSPGQGPREQYF
-	TRBV5-1	TRBJ1-4	-	TGCGCCAGCAGCTTGAGTAACCCGAAAAATGAAAAACTGTTTTTT	CASSLSNPKNEKLFF
TRBD2	TRBV29-1	TRBJ2-3	-	TGCAGCGCGTCCCAAAGCGGGGGCACAGATACGCAGTATTTT	CSASQSGGTDTQYF
TRBD2	TRBV14	TRBJ2-3	-	TGTGCCAGCAGCCCCCTGGGGAGGGGCACAGATACGCAGTATTTT	CASSPLGRGTDTQYF
TRBD1	TRBV6-5	TRBJ1-1	-	TGTGCCAGCAGTAGGACAGGCCGTTTGAACACTGAAGCTTTCTTT	CASSRTGRLNTEAFF
-	TRBV3-1/TRBV3-2	TRBJ2-2	-	TGTGCCAGCAGCCAAGGCAGGGAGACCGGGGAGCTGTTTTTT	CASSQGRETGELFF